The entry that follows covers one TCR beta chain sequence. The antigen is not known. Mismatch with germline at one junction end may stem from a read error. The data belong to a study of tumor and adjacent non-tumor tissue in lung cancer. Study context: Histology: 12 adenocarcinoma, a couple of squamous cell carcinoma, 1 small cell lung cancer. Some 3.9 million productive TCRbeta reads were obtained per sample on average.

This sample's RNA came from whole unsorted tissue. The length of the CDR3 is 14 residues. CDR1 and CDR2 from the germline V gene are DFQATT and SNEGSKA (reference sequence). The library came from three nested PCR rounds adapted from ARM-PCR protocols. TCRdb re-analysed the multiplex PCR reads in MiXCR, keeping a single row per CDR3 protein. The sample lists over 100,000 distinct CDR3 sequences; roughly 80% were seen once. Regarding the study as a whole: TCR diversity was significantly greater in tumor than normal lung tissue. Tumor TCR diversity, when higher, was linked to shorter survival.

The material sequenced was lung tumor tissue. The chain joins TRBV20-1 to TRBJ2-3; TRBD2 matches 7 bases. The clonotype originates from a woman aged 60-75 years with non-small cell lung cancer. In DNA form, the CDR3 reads TGCAGTGTTAGGGAGGGGCTTAGCAAAGATACGCAGTATTTT. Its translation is CSVREGLSKDTQYF.